These T cell receptor beta chains were read from a single sample in a study of cytomegalovirus exposure and HLA in healthy donors. Measured with immunoSEQ multiplex PCR; TCRdb has only the in-frame clones, and not every one. The table shows 200,000 or so clones, with 75% to 85% occurring only once. Specimen: PBMCs. The receptor set was obtained from a male donor in good health and CMV-seropositive. The CDR3 runs from the conserved cysteine through the conserved F or W. Fields, in order: D gene, J gene, clone size, V gene, CDR3 DNA, CDR3 protein. The D gene is left open where the match is weak. The size of a clone is reported for some rows only, either as once, few or many, or as a class for expanded clones.

TRBD2	TRBJ2-3	NA	TRBV6-5	TGTGCCAGCAGTTATGGACTAGCGGGCACAGATACGCAGTATTTT	CASSYGLAGTDTQYF
TRBD1	TRBJ1-1	few	TRBV6-5	TGTGCCAGCAGTTACATCGGGCAGGGGGTCATTGAAGCTTTCTTT	CASSYIGQGVIEAFF
NA	TRBJ1-4	NA	TRBV19	TGTGCCAGTAGCGCCAATACAGCAACTAATGAAAAACTGTTTTTT	CASSANTATNEKLFF
NA	TRBJ1-1	NA	TRBV5-1	TGCGCCAGCAGCGGGAGCGAAGCTTTCTTT	CASSGSEAFF
TRBD2	TRBJ2-3	NA	TRBV13	TGTGCCAGCAGCTTTGGACTAGCGGGGGGTACAGATACGCAGTATTTT	CASSFGLAGGTDTQYF
TRBD1	TRBJ1-1	NA	TRBV15	TGTGCCACCAGCAGGACAGGGGTGGAAGCTTTCTTT	CATSRTGVEAFF
TRBD2	TRBJ2-1	once	TRBV7-2	TGTGCCAGCAGCGACACTAGCGGGGCCTACAATGAGCAGTTCTTC	CASSDTSGAYNEQFF
TRBD2	TRBJ2-1	NA	TRBV4-1	TGCGCCAGCAGCCGCCAGACTAGCGGGGGTCTTTACAATGAGCAGTTCTTC	CASSRQTSGGLYNEQFF
TRBD2	TRBJ2-3	NA	TRBV6-4	TGTGCCAGCAGTGACTCGATACTAGCGGTTGCCCAGACAGATACGCAGTATTTT	CASSDSILAVAQTDTQYF
TRBD1	TRBJ2-7	once	TRBV5-5	TGTGCCAGCAGTACAGGACAGGGTTTTTCCGAGCAGTACTTC	CASSTGQGFSEQYF
TRBD1	TRBJ2-5	once	TRBV4-1	TGCGCCAGCAGCCAAGGCTACAGGGGCCAAGAGACCCAGTACTTC	CASSQGYRGQETQYF
TRBD1	TRBJ1-4	NA	TRBV18	TGTGCCAGCTCACGAGGCCTCCCGGACAGGAGGCAACTAAGTGAAAAACTGTTTTTT	CASSRGLPDRRQLSEKLFF
NA	TRBJ1-5	NA	TRBV30	TGTGCCTGGAGAGAAAATCCCGGGCAGCCCCAGCATTTT	CAWRENPGQPQHF
NA	TRBJ1-1	NA	TRBV12-1	TGTGCCAGCATCTCCGACAGGGACACTGAAGCTTTCTTT	CASISDRDTEAFF
TRBD1	TRBJ2-7	NA	TRBV27	TGTGCCAGCAGTTCCCCCGGGACAGTGTCCTACGAGCAGTACTTC	CASSSPGTVSYEQYF
NA	TRBJ1-1	NA	TRBV7-9	TGTTCCAGCAGCTTAGCGACGGAGGAAGCTTTCTTT	CSSSLATEEAFF
TRBD2	TRBJ2-1	NA	TRBV5-1	TGCGCCAGCAGCTTGGGGGGTAGCGGGGGGAACAATGAGCAGTTCTTC	CASSLGGSGGNNEQFF
NA	TRBJ2-7	NA	TRBV5-4	TGTGCCAGCAGCTTGGTAGGTCCGGCGGGTTACGAGCAGTACTTC	CASSLVGPAGYEQYF
NA	TRBJ2-5	NA	TRBV2	TGTGCCGGGAGCACCGCAGCGTTAACCGGGACCCAGTACTTC	CAGSTAALTGTQYF